This is a list of T cell receptor beta chains from one sample in a study of blood T cell repertoires in COVID-19. Here immunoSEQ multiplex PCR was the method, and the copy in TCRdb shows in-frame clones only, minus some. The sample lists 130,000 or so clones, about 76% occurring once. What was sequenced was peripheral blood. These receptors originate from a woman in her seventies with COVID-19, enrolled during active disease. Both conserved end residues are part of each CDR3. The D gene is left open where the match is weak. Some rows mark clone size as missing; the rest say once, few, many or name a class of expanded clone.

D	J	size	V	CDR3	DNA
NA	TRBJ2-2	NA	TRBV5-4	CASSGKESRGAVF	TGTGCCAGCAGCGGAAAAGAGAGCCGGGGAGCTGTTTTT
NA	TRBJ1-2	once	TRBV5-4	CASSLAGGSNYGYTF	TGTGCCAGCAGCTTGGCCGGCGGATCTAACTATGGCTACACCTTC
NA	TRBJ2-1	few	TRBV30	CAGAGFHEQFF	TGTGCCGGCGCGGGGTTCCATGAGCAGTTCTTC
NA	TRBJ1-1	NA	TRBV12-3/TRBV12-4	CASTSRWTEAFF	TGTGCCAGCACCTCACGGTGGACTGAAGCTTTCTTT
NA	TRBJ1-5	NA	TRBV7-8	CASLGGRNQPQHF	TGTGCCAGCTTGGGTGGGAGAAATCAGCCCCAGCATTTT
NA	TRBJ1-5	NA	TRBV24-1	CATSDAQGSHQPQHF	TGTGCCACCAGTGATGCACAGGGTAGCCATCAGCCCCAGCATTTT
NA	TRBJ2-5	NA	TRBV7-2	CASSPERETQYF	TGTGCCAGCAGCCCAGAGAGGGAGACCCAGTACTTC
TRBD2	TRBJ2-1	NA	TRBV6-5	CASKYGGGARDEQFF	TGTGCCAGCAAGTATGGCGGGGGGGCCAGAGATGAGCAGTTCTTC
NA	TRBJ2-3	NA	TRBV4-2	CASSQGLLTDTQYF	TGTGCCAGCAGCCAAGGACTTCTCACAGATACGCAGTATTTT
NA	TRBJ1-1	NA	TRBV3-1/TRBV3-2	CASSQGGQLTEAFF	TGTGCCAGCAGCCAAGGAGGACAGCTCACTGAAGCTTTCTTT
TRBD1	TRBJ1-2	NA	TRBV7-2	CASSLGTGNGYTF	TGTGCCAGCAGCCTCGGGACAGGGAATGGCTACACCTTC
NA	TRBJ2-2	NA	TRBV6-6	CASSYGAFTSGELFF	TGTGCCAGCAGTTACGGGGCCTTCACATCCGGGGAGCTGTTTTTT
NA	TRBJ1-2	NA	TRBV5-4	CASSLESGDGYTF	TGTGCCAGCAGCTTGGAATCAGGGGATGGCTACACCTTC
TRBD2	TRBJ2-3	NA	TRBV10-2	CASSGGSGGSDTQYF	TGCGCCAGCAGTGGGGGTAGCGGGGGCTCAGATACGCAGTATTTT
NA	TRBJ2-7	once	TRBV30	CAWSPGSPQGYEQYF	TGTGCCTGGAGTCCCGGCTCACCCCAGGGCTACGAGCAGTACTTC
NA	TRBJ1-1	NA	TRBV6-5	CASSSPTANTEAFF	TGTGCCAGCAGTTCACCAACAGCTAACACTGAAGCTTTCTTT
NA	TRBJ1-2	NA	TRBV29-1	CSVEDGTSYGYTF	TGCAGCGTTGAAGATGGTACAAGCTATGGCTACACCTTC
NA	TRBJ2-1	NA	TRBV18	CASSPPERPYNEQFF	TGTGCCAGCTCACCCCCTGAGCGGCCCTACAATGAGCAGTTCTTC
TRBD1	TRBJ2-7	few	TRBV7-2	CASSARQGLANEQYF	TGTGCCAGCAGCGCTAGACAGGGTTTAGCGAACGAGCAGTACTTC
NA	TRBJ1-5	NA	TRBV19	CASSRTSPSNQPQHF	TGTGCCAGTAGTCGGACATCTCCTAGCAATCAGCCCCAGCATTTT
NA	TRBJ2-2	NA	TRBV24-1	CATGAYTGELFF	TGTGCCACCGGGGCCTACACCGGGGAGCTGTTTTTT
NA	TRBJ1-1	NA	TRBV7-2	CASSLGGIGRDEAFF	TGTGCCAGCAGCTTAGGGGGAATTGGACGGGATGAAGCTTTCTTT
TRBD2	TRBJ2-1	NA	TRBV4-1	CASSQDPSGGLINEQFF	TGCGCCAGCAGCCAAGATCCGAGCGGGGGCCTCATCAATGAGCAGTTCTTC
TRBD1	TRBJ1-1	once	TRBV7-2	CASSSTHTGGLSSEAFF	TGTGCCAGCAGCTCAACTCATACAGGGGGTCTGTCCTCTGAAGCTTTCTTT
NA	TRBJ1-2	NA	TRBV4-3	CASSQVSGANYGYTF	TGCGCCAGCAGCCAAGTTTCGGGGGCTAACTATGGCTACACCTTC
TRBD2	TRBJ2-7	few	TRBV5-4	CASTAGGGATVPYEQYF	TGTGCCAGCACCGCGGGAGGGGGCGCGACGGTGCCCTACGAGCAGTACTTC
NA	TRBJ1-4	NA	TRBV5-1	CASSIEGVQYEKLFF	TGCGCCAGCAGCATAGAGGGGGTCCAATATGAAAAACTGTTTTTT
NA	TRBJ2-4	NA	TRBV19	CASSRTGPAGWNIQYF	TGTGCCAGTAGCCGAACCGGACCGGCGGGGTGGAACATTCAGTACTTC
NA	TRBJ1-6	NA	TRBV7-8	CASSLVGNSPLHF	TGTGCCAGCAGCTTGGTCGGGAATTCACCCCTCCACTTT
NA	TRBJ2-2	NA	TRBV27	CASSSSGLSSGAGELFF	TGTGCCAGCAGTTCCTCGGGGCTGTCCTCAGGGGCCGGGGAGCTGTTTTTT
TRBD2	TRBJ2-1	NA	TRBV7-3	CASSPGGGGAPREQFF	TGTGCCAGCAGCCCGGGGGGCGGGGGGGCCCCCCGTGAGCAGTTCTTC
TRBD1	TRBJ1-2	few	TRBV4-2	CASSRQTGDGYTF	TGTGCCAGCAGCCGCCAGACAGGGGATGGCTACACCTTC
TRBD2	TRBJ2-7	NA	TRBV11-3	CASSRGGSYEQYF	TGTGCCAGCAGCCGCGGGGGCTCCTACGAGCAGTACTTC
TRBD1	TRBJ2-2	NA	TRBV6-5	CASRRDRYTGELFF	TGTGCCAGCAGAAGGGACAGATACACCGGGGAGCTGTTTTTT
NA	TRBJ1-1	NA	TRBV4-2	CASSQDQGNTEAFF	TGTGCCAGCAGCCAAGACCAGGGGAACACTGAAGCTTTCTTT
NA	TRBJ2-4	NA	TRBV30	CAWSSGLAKNIQYF	TGTGCCTGGAGTAGCGGGTTAGCCAAAAACATTCAGTACTTC
TRBD1	TRBJ1-5	NA	TRBV7-2	CASSLEQGAWEPQHF	TGTGCCAGCAGCTTAGAACAGGGGGCTTGGGAGCCCCAGCATTTT
NA	TRBJ2-5	NA	TRBV2	CASSVTGEETQYF	TGTGCCAGCAGTGTGACCGGGGAAGAGACCCAGTACTTC
NA	TRBJ1-2	NA	TRBV7-9	CASSRTNPDGYTF	TGTGCCAGCAGCCGGACAAACCCTGATGGCTACACCTTC
NA	TRBJ1-1	NA	TRBV2	CASSVYRQGEAFF	TGTGCCAGCAGTGTGTATCGGCAGGGTGAAGCTTTCTTT
NA	TRBJ1-1	NA	TRBV11-2	CASSQTGGGRATEAFF	TGTGCCAGCAGCCAGACTGGGGGGGGACGTGCCACTGAAGCTTTCTTT
TRBD1	TRBJ1-4	NA	TRBV3-1/TRBV3-2	CASSQAPGQTEELFF	TGTGCCAGCAGCCAAGCTCCGGGACAGACGGAGGAACTGTTTTTT
TRBD1	TRBJ2-2	few	TRBV9	CASSALQGTGELFF	TGTGCCAGCAGCGCCTTACAGGGGACCGGGGAGCTGTTTTTT
NA	TRBJ1-5	NA	TRBV5-4	CASSLWGGGHRNQPQHF	TGTGCCAGCAGCTTGTGGGGGGGCGGACACCGCAATCAGCCCCAGCATTTT
TRBD2	TRBJ2-3	NA	TRBV4-1	CASSQRLAGGTITDTQYF	TGCGCCAGCAGCCAGAGACTAGCGGGGGGCACCATCACAGATACGCAGTATTTT